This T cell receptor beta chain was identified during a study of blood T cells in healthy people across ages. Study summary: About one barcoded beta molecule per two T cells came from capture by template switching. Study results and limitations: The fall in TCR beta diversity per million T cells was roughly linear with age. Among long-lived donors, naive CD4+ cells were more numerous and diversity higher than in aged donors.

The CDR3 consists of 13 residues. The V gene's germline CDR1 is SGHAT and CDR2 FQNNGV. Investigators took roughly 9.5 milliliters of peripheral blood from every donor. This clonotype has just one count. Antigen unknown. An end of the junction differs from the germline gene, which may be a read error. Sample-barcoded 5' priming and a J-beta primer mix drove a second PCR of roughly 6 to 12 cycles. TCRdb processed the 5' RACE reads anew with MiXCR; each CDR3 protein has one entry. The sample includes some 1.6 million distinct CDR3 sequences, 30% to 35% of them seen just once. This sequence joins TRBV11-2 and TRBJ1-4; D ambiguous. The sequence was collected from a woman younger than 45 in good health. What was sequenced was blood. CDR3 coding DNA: TGTGCCGGCAGCTTAACCGAGGGTCAGTCTGAGTTTTTT. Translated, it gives CAGSLTEGQSEFF. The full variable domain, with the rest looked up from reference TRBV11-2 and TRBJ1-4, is EAGVAQSPRYKIIEKRQSVAFWCNPISGHATLYWYQQILGQGPKLLIQFQNNGVVDDSQLPKDRFSAERLKGVDSTLKIQPAKLEDSAVYLCAGSLTEGQSEFFGSGTQLSVL.